The T cell receptor beta chain under discussion was sequenced for a study of blood T cell repertoires in COVID-19. This CDR3 contains 15 residues. Trimming pared 3 bases from V and 3 bases from J, leaving 17 bases between. The germline CDR1 and CDR2 sequences are DFQATT and SNEGSKA (reference sequence). TCRdb keeps only in-frame clones here, not all; method: immunoSEQ multiplex PCR. The data contain under 200,000 clones, about 90% of them singletons. The chain recombines TRBV20-1 with TRBJ1-1; possible D gene TRBD1, 5 bases. The sample was peripheral blood. The sequence came from a middle-aged man with active or convalescent COVID-19. The CDR3 DNA is TGCAGTGCTAGTAGGCAGGGAGGCGGGGACACTGAAGCTTTCTTT. Protein sequence: CSASRQGGGDTEAFF.